Shown below are 7 T cell receptor beta chains from a single sample sequenced in a study of Graves' ophthalmopathy and Graves' hyperthyroidism. Researchers took RNA transcripts and amplified TCR beta CDR3 regions from them. The first-round RT-PCR employed HTBI primers together with the Qiagen OneStep RT-PCR kit. A multiplex PCR was then performed as the second round. Each CDR3 protein is one row after TCRdb ran MiXCR on the multiplex PCR reads. Among 500,000 to 700,000 distinct CDR3 sequences listed, roughly 40% were seen once. Source material: peripheral blood or thyroid tissue (not recorded which). Receptors originate from an adult man with Graves' hyperthyroidism.

This clonotype was seen a handful of times. The chain has TRBV7-2 and TRBJ2-5; TRBD1 is a possible D gene (5 bases). The V gene lost 0 bases and the J gene lost 4 bases, with 18 bases spanning the gap. CDR1 SGHTA and CDR2 FQGNSA come from the germline V gene. The CDR3 totals 17 residues. The CDR3 sequence is CASSLALETEWGETQYF. The CDR3 DNA reads TGTGCCAGCAGCTTAGCTTTAGAGACAGAGTGGGGAGAGACCCAGTACTTC.

As for this clonotype: A much larger clone differs from this one at a single base, so this may be a read error. The chain is built from TRBV10-2 and TRBJ2-7, with 8 bases lining up with TRBD2. This CDR3 spans 14 amino acids. Germline assignment: CDR1 WSHSY and CDR2 SAAADI. CDR3: CAGSPSGGVYEQYF. Here the CDR3 DNA reads TGCGCCGGCAGCCCCAGCGGGGGTGTGTACGAGCAGTACTTC.

V and J are TRBV6-5 and TRBJ2-2; 8 bases agree with TRBD1. V lost 0 bases, J lost 4 bases, and 1 base stayed unmatched. Per germline, CDR1 MNHEY and CDR2 SVGAGI. This CDR3 has 15 residues. CDR3 amino acids: CASSYSTGATGELFF. The CDR3 nucleotides read TGTGCCAGCAGTTACTCGACAGGGGCCACCGGGGAGCTGTTTTTT.

The chain recombines TRBV20-1 with TRBJ1-6; D is possibly TRBD1 (6 bases). V was shortened by 3 bases and J by 5 bases, with 14 bases between the two germline ends. The germline CDR1 and CDR2 sequences are DFQATT and SNEGSKA (reference sequence). This CDR3 spans 15 amino acids. In nucleotides, the CDR3 is TGCAGTGCTAGGGGGGGGGCAGGGGATAATTCACCCCTCCACTTT. Protein sequence: CSARGGAGDNSPLHF.

To note about this clonotype: This CDR3 is missing its conserved last phenylalanine or tryptophan, likely due to a read error. The DNA is left out, because the CDR3 cannot be placed on it with certainty; the CDR3 is given as TCRdb lists it. This chain connects TRBV2 to TRBJ1-4; the table assigns TRBD1, which was not confirmed against the DNA. Germline loops: CDR1 SNHLY, CDR2 FYNNEI. The CDR3 is 8 amino acids in total, end residues counted. CDR3 protein: CASSEGAG.

This clonotype was seen many times. The V gene is TRBV10-3, the J gene TRBJ1-2; TRBD1 aligns across 9 bases. The CDR3 has 17 amino acids. V lost 3 bases and J lost 4; bases outside the gene matches: 12. Germline V gives CDR1 ENHRY, CDR2 SYGVKD. DNA for the CDR3: TGTGCCATCAGTGACCCCAATACAGGGGGCGTCCGCTATGGCTACACCTTC. Amino acids: CAISDPNTGGVRYGYTF.

This clonotype was recorded only once. Mismatch with germline at one junction end may stem from a read error. The chain combines TRBV19 with TRBJ2-2; 10 nucleotides match TRBD2. The CDR3 is made up of 15 amino acids. Germline assignment: CDR1 LNHDA and CDR2 SQIVND (reference sequence). CDR3 DNA: TGTGCCCGTAGGTCCGGGACTAGCGTAACCGGGGAGCTGTTTTTT. Its translation is CARRSGTSVTGELFF.